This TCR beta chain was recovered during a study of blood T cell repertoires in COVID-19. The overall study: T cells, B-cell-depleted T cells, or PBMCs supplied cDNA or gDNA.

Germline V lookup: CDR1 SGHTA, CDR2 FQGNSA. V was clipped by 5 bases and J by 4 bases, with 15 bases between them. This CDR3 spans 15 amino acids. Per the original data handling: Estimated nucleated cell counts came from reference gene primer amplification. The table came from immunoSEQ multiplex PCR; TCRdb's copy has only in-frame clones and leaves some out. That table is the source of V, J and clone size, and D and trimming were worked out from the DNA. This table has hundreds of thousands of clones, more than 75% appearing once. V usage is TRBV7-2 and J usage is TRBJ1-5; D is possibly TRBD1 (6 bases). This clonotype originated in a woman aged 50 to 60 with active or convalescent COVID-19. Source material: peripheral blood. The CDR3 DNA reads TGTGCCAGCAGCCTAAACAGGGACCTTAATCAGCCCCAGCATTTT. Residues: CASSLNRDLNQPQHF.